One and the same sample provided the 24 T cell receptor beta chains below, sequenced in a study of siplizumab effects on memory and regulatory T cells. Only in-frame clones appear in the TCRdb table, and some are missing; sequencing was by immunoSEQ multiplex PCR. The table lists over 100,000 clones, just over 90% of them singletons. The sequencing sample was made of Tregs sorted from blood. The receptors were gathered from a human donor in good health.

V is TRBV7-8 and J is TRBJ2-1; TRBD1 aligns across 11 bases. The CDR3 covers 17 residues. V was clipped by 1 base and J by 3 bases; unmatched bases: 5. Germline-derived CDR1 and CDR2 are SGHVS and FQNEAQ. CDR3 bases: TGTGCCAGCAGCTTAGAGGGACAGGGGGGTTTCTACAATGAGCAGTTCTTC. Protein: CASSLEGQGGFYNEQFF. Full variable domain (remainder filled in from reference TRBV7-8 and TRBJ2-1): GAGVSQSPRYKVAKRGQDVALRCDPISGHVSLFWYQQALGQGPEFLTYFQNEAQLDKSGLPSDRFFAERPEGSVSTLKIQRTQQEDSAVYLCASSLEGQGGFYNEQFFGPGTRLTVL.

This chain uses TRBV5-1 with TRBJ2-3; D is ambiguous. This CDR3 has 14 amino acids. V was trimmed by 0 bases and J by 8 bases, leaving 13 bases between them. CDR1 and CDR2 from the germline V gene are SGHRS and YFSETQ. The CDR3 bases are TGCGCCAGCAGCTTGGCCGGGCCGATCGGTACGCAGTATTTT. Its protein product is CASSLAGPIGTQYF. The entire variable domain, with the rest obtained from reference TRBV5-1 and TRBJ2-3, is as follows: KAGVTQTPRYLIKTRGQQVTLSCSPISGHRSVSWYQQTPGQGLQFLFEYFSETQRNKGNFPGRFSGRQFSNSRSEMNVSTLELGDSALYLCASSLAGPIGTQYFGPGTRLTVL.

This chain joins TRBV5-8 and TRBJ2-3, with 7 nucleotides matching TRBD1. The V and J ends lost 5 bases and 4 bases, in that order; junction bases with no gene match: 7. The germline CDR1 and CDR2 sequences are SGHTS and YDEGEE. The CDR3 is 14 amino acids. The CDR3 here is CASRLGQLPDTQYF. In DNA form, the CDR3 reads TGTGCCAGCAGACTGGGACAGTTACCAGATACGCAGTATTTT.

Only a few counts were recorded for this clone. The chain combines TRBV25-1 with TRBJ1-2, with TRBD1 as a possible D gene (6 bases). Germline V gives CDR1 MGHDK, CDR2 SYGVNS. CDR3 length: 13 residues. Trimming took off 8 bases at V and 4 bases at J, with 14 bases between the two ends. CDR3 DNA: TGTGCCAGCTCCACAGGGCGGACCTATGGCTACACCTTC. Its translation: CASSTGRTYGYTF.

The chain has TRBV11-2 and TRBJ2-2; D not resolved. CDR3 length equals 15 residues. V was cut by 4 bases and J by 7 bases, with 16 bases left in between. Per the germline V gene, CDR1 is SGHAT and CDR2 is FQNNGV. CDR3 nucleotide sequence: TGTGCCAGCAGCTCGGACGGAATCAATTTCGGGGAGCTGTTTTTT. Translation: CASSSDGINFGELFF.

The CDR3 sequence is CASSEIRTSGGKDTQYF. The CDR3 bases are TGTGCCAGCAGTGAAATTAGGACTAGCGGGGGGAAAGATACGCAGTATTTT. The gene calls are TRBV2 and TRBJ2-3; TRBD2 matches at 14 bases. Germline V gives CDR1 SNHLY, CDR2 FYNNEI. The CDR3 has 17 amino acids. V shed 2 bases, J shed 5 bases, and the junction held 6 bases outside the gene matches. Drawing the rest from reference TRBV2 and TRBJ2-3, the complete variable domain is EPEVTQTPSHQVTQMGQEVILRCVPISNHLYFYWYRQILGQKVEFLVSFYNNEISEKSEIFDDQFSVERPDGSNFTLKIRSTKLEDSAMYFCASSEIRTSGGKDTQYFGPGTRLTVL.

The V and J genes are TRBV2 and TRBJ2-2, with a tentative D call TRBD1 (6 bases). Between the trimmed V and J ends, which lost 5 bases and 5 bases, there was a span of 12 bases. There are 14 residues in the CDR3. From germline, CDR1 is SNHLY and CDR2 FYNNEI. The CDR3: CASSTGLRTGELFF. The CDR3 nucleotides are TGTGCCAGCAGTACAGGGCTACGGACCGGGGAGCTGTTTTTT.

CDR3 protein: CASSYSMAGWYGYTF. The CDR3 coding sequence is TGTGCCAGCAGTTACTCGATGGCAGGGTGGTATGGCTACACCTTC. The chain is built from TRBV6-5 and TRBJ1-2; a weak D match, TRBD1 (5 bases). The CDR3 extends over 15 amino acids. Trimming cost V 0 bases and J 5 bases, with 13 bases left between them. Germline CDR1 reads MNHEY; CDR2 reads SVGAGI.

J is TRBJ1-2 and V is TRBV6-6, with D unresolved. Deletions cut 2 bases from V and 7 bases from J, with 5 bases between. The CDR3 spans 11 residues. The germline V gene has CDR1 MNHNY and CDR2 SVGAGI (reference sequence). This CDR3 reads CASSYESGYTF. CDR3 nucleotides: TGTGCCAGCAGTTACGAGAGTGGCTACACCTTC.

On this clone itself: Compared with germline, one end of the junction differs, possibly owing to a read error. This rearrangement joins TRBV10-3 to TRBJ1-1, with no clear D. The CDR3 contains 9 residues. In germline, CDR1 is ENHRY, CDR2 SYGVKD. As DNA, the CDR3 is TGTGCGATCAAGGGTCGGGCTTTCTTT. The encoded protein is CAIKGRAFF.

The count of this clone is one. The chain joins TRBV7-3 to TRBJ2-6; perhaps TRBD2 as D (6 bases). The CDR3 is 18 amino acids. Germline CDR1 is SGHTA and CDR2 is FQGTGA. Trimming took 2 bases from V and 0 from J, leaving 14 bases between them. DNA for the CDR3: TGTGCCAGCAGCTTAGGCGGCAGGGACTTCTCTGGGGCCAACGTCCTGACTTTC. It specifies CASSLGGRDFSGANVLTF.

The CDR3 DNA follows: TGTGCCAGCTCACCACAAGGGACAGGGCTCTCCCAGCCCCAGCATTTT. It codes for CASSPQGTGLSQPQHF. The chain carries TRBV18 and TRBJ1-5; 9 nucleotides agree with TRBD1. Germline values: CDR1 KGHSH, CDR2 LQKENI. CDR3 length: 16 amino acids. V lost 1 base to trimming and J lost 7 bases; unmatched junction nucleotides: 8.

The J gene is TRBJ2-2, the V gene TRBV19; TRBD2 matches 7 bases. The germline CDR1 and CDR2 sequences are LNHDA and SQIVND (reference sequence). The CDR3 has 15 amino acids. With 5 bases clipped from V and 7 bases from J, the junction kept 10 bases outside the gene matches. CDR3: CASSVAGVMGGELFF. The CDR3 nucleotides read TGTGCCAGTAGTGTGGCGGGGGTAATGGGCGGGGAGCTGTTTTTT. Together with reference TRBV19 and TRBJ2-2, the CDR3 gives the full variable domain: DGGITQSPKYLFRKEGQNVTLSCEQNLNHDAMYWYRQDPGQGLRLIYYSQIVNDFQKGDIAEGYSVSREKKESFPLTVTSAQKNPTAFYLCASSVAGVMGGELFFGEGSRLTVL.

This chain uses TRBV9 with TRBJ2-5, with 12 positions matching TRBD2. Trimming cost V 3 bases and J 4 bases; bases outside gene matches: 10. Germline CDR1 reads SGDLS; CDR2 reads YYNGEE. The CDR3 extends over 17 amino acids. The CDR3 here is CASSAPGLAGYTETQYF. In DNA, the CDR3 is TGTGCCAGCAGCGCCCCTGGACTAGCGGGATACACAGAGACCCAGTACTTC.

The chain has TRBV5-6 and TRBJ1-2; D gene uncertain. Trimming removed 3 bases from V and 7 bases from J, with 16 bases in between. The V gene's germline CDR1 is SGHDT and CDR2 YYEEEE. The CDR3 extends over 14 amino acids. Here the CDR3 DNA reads TGTGCCAGCAGCTGGTTTTCGGGCGTGGGTGGCTACACCTTC. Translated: CASSWFSGVGGYTF.

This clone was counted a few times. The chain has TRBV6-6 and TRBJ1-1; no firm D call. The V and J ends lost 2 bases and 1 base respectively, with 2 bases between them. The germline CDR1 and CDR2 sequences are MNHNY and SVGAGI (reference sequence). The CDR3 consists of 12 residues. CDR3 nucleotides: TGTGCCAGCAGTTACCGGAACACTGAAGCTTTCTTT. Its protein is CASSYRNTEAFF.

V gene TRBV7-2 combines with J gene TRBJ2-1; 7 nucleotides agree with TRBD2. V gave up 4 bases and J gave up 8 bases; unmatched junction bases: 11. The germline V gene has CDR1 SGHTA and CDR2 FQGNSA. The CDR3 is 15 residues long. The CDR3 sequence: CASSYPGGRRYEQFF. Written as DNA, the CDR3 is TGTGCCAGCAGCTACCCGGGGGGACGGCGGTATGAGCAGTTCTTC.

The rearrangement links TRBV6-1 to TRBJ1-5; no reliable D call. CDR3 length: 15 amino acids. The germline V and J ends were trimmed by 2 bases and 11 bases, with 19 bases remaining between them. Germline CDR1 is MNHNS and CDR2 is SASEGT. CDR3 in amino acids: CASSENAGPSFAQHF. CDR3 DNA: TGTGCCAGCAGTGAAAATGCAGGACCCTCTTTTGCCCAGCATTTT.

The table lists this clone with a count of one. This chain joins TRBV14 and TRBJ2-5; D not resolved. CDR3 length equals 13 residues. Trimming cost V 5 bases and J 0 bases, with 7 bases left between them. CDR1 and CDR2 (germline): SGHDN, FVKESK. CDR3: CASSLGYQETQYF. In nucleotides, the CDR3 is TGTGCCAGCAGCTTAGGGTACCAAGAGACCCAGTACTTC.

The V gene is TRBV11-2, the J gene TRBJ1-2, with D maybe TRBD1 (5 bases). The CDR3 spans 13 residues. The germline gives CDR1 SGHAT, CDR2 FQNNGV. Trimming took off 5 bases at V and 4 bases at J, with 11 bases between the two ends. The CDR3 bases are TGTGCCAGCAGCCATGGGGGGAGCTATGGCTACACCTTC. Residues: CASSHGGSYGYTF.

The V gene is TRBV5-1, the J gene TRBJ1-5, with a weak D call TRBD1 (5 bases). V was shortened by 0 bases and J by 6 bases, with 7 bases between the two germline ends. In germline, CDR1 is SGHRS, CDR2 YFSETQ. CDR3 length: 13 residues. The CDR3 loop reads CASSLEGVQPQHF. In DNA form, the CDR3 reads TGCGCCAGCAGCTTGGAAGGGGTTCAGCCCCAGCATTTT.

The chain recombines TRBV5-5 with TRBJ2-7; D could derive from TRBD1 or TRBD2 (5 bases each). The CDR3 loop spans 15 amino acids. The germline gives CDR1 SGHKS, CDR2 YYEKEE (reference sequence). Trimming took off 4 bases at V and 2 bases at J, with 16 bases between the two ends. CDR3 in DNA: TGTGCCAGCAGCGTGACCGGGACGGGCACCTACGAGCAGTACTTC. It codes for CASSVTGTGTYEQYF. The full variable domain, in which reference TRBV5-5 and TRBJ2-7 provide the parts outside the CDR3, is DAGVTQSPTHLIKTRGQQVTLRCSPISGHKSVSWYQQVLGQGPQFIFQYYEKEERGRGNFPDRFSARQFPNYSSELNVNALLLGDSALYLCASSVTGTGTYEQYFGPGTRLTVT.

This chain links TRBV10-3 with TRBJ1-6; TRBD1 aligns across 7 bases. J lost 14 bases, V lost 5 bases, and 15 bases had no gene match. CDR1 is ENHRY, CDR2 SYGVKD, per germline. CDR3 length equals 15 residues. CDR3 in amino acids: CAISPVTGAARALHF. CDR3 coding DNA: TGTGCCATCAGTCCCGTTACAGGGGCTGCTCGTGCCCTCCACTTT.

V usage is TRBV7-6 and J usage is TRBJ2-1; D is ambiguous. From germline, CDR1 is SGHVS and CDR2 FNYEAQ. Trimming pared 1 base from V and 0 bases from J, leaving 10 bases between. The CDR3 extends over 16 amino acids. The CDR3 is CASSLVGASSYNEQFF. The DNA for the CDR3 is TGTGCCAGCAGCTTAGTGGGTGCCTCCTCCTACAATGAGCAGTTCTTC.